One T cell receptor (beta chain) is described in this entry. The entry originates in a study of T cells in Graves' hyperthyroidism and ophthalmopathy. From germline, CDR1 is SQVTM and CDR2 ANQGSEA. This CDR3 contains 16 residues. V lost 7 bases to trimming and J lost 0 bases; unmatched junction nucleotides: 7. The TCR beta CDR3 regions underwent amplification using RNA transcripts as the source. Using the HTBI primer set, a first-round RT-PCR was run on the TCR CDR3. TCRdb fed the multiplex PCR reads into MiXCR, producing one record per CDR3 protein. The sample consists of 800,000 or so distinct CDR3 sequences, roughly 40% of them appearing once.

Sequenced: blood. This TCR derives from a man aged 18 to 29 with Graves' hyperthyroidism. V usage is TRBV29-1 and J usage is TRBJ2-7; 15 bases are a match to TRBD2. CDR3 DNA: TGCAGCGGTGGGGGACTAGCGGGAGGAAGCTCCTACGAGCAGTACTTC. This sequence encodes CSGGGLAGGSSYEQYF.